Listed below are T cell receptor beta chains from one sample, sequenced in a study of blood T cell repertoires in COVID-19. Clones were read by immunoSEQ multiplex PCR, and TCRdb kept only the in-frame ones, dropping some. The table shows about 35,000 clones, with about four fifths occurring only once. The sequenced sample consisted of peripheral blood. The receptors here all came from a man aged 45-65 years with acute or convalescent COVID-19. CDR3s include the opening cysteine and the closing phenylalanine or tryptophan. Each record gives: clone size, D gene, J gene, CDR3 length, V gene, CDR3 protein, CDR3 DNA. The D gene is left open where the match is weak. The size of a clone is reported for some rows only, either as once, few or many, or as a class for expanded clones.

abundance: few; d_gene: NA; j_gene: TRBJ2-3; len: 15; v_gene: TRBV11-2; CDR3aa: CASSLTFDNTDTQYF; CDR3nt: TGTGCCAGCAGCTTGACCTTCGACAACACAGATACGCAGTATTTT
abundance: NA; d_gene: NA; j_gene: TRBJ1-2; len: 16; v_gene: TRBV3-1/TRBV3-2; CDR3aa: CASSQDWQPLNYGYTF; CDR3nt: TGTGCCAGCAGCCAAGATTGGCAACCCCTTAACTATGGCTACACCTTC
abundance: NA; d_gene: NA; j_gene: TRBJ2-7; len: 16; v_gene: TRBV18; CDR3aa: CASSNSLDWSSYEQYF; CDR3nt: TGTGCCAGCTCAAACTCCCTGGACTGGAGCTCCTACGAGCAGTACTTC
abundance: NA; d_gene: TRBD2; j_gene: TRBJ2-5; len: 18; v_gene: TRBV28; CDR3aa: CASSGLAGETPPQETQYF; CDR3nt: TGTGCCAGCAGTGGACTAGCGGGAGAAACCCCACCTCAAGAGACCCAGTACTTC
abundance: few; d_gene: TRBD1; j_gene: TRBJ2-1; len: 18; v_gene: TRBV4-2; CDR3aa: CASSQDWVWDRGYNEQFF; CDR3nt: TGTGCCAGCAGCCAAGATTGGGTTTGGGACAGGGGGTACAATGAGCAGTTCTTC
abundance: few; d_gene: TRBD1; j_gene: TRBJ1-2; len: 14; v_gene: TRBV5-4; CDR3aa: CASSLETGVYGYTF; CDR3nt: TGTGCCAGCAGCTTGGAGACAGGGGTGTATGGCTACACCTTC
abundance: NA; d_gene: TRBD2; j_gene: TRBJ2-2; len: 15; v_gene: TRBV6-1; CDR3aa: CASSEIAGAVGELFF; CDR3nt: TGTGCCAGCAGTGAAATAGCGGGGGCGGTCGGGGAGCTGTTTTTT
abundance: NA; d_gene: NA; j_gene: TRBJ1-1; len: 15; v_gene: TRBV3-1/TRBV3-2; CDR3aa: CASSQDYRRNTEAFF; CDR3nt: TGTGCCAGCAGCCAAGATTACAGGAGAAACACTGAAGCTTTCTTT
abundance: NA; d_gene: TRBD1; j_gene: TRBJ2-3; len: 12; v_gene: TRBV19; CDR3aa: CATQGSTDTQYF; CDR3nt: TGTGCCACACAGGGGAGCACAGATACGCAGTATTTT
abundance: NA; d_gene: NA; j_gene: TRBJ1-3; len: 15; v_gene: TRBV19; CDR3aa: CASTEGIPSGNTIYF; CDR3nt: TGTGCCAGTACTGAGGGAATTCCCTCTGGAAACACCATATATTTT